This T cell receptor (beta chain) was captured in a study of graft-versus-host responses after intestinal transplantation listed by TCRdb under 2021. In the study overall: Recipients received multivisceral, liver-intestinal, or isolated intestinal transplants. Every recipient was given anti-thymocyte globulin induction, followed by 2 to 3 years of maintenance tacrolimus and steroids. After intestinal transplantation, graft-versus-host and host-versus-graft alloreactive T cell clones were followed in the graft, circulation and bone marrow using bulk TCR-beta CDR3 sequencing. To identify alloreactive clones, pre-transplant mixed lymphocyte reaction products were sequenced and then compared with unstimulated pre-transplant donor and recipient T cells. Of the approximately 25 intestinal transplant recipients enrolled in the cohort, one of whom was a retransplant, a few patients without pretransplant specimens were excluded. A peak of at least 4% donor T cells among recipient peripheral blood mononuclear cells was the definition used for donor T cell macrochimerism. Rather than being sequenced by the commercial service, samples from a few later patients were sequenced in-house on an Illumina MiSeq and processed with MiXCR. Summary of the overall study and its limitations: GvH clones turned up in recipient bone marrow, with some appearing earlier in ileal mucosa or blood, a pattern consistent with an intestinal mucosal origin. The relatively low number and heterogeneity of intestinal transplant patients limited the conclusions. Early after transplant, peak levels of circulating GvH clones were found to be associated with declines in HvG clones. High GvH to HvG T cell clonal ratios were observed in the allografts of patients with donor T cell macrochimerism.

About this clone: Its antigen has not been determined. No base-level quality is on record; no much larger clone is a single base apart.

The sample's time point, from its label and the paper: cells obtained before transplantation from donor or recipient. CD3+CD4+ and CD3+CD8+ populations were FACS-sorted from unstimulated pre-transplant donor and recipient cells taken from spleen or lymph nodes. From V the trimming removes 3 bases and from J it removes 4 bases, while the gene matches leave 5 bases of the junction unaccounted for. In the germline V gene, CDR1 corresponds to SGHVS and CDR2 to FQNEAQ. There are 15 amino acids in the CDR3, from cysteine to phenylalanine inclusive. Just CDR3 DNA is preserved here, 45 bases in frame from base 1. The library was produced with the immunoSEQ multiplex PCR assay. For most patients, genomic DNA was isolated using the Qiagen DNeasy Blood and Tissue Kit and was shipped frozen to Adaptive Biotechnologies for TCR sequencing. High-throughput TCR-beta CDR3 sequencing of genomic DNA from most patients was performed by Adaptive Biotechnologies. The authors' analysis ran thus. TCR sequencing data were retrieved from Adaptive's ImmunoSEQ software for about 17 patients, whereas three other patients were processed with MiXCR and VDJtools. CD4 versus CD8 sorting errors were corrected by removing sequences found in both subsets at a frequency ratio below 5:1. Because the origin of CDR3 nucleotide sequences shared between donor and recipient could not be assigned, those sequences were removed. To count as alloreactive, a clone needed at least 2-fold expansion over unstimulated cells and a minimum CFSE-low frequency of 0.002% (template counts) or 0.001% (read counts). A clone was considered mappable if detected in the sequenced pre-transplant spleen, lymph node, or MLR CFSE-low populations of the donor or recipient. Cumulative frequency of alloreactive clones was calculated as a percentage of all sequences weighted by copy number. Not all clones reach the TCRdb copy of this immuneACCESS table, which keeps in-frame sequences only. Checked studies attribute under half of the gap to unresolved V genes and leave the rest unexplained. The D gene and trimming were derived from the DNA, and the V and J assignments and clone size from that table. The sample table lists 75,000 to 95,000 clones, 80% to 95% of them with a count of one. Jointly, the top ten make up less than 0.45% of the sample.

Here the sequenced sample was unstimulated CD4+ T cells sorted from spleen or lymph node cells, taken before transplant. The source of this sequence is a human donor who was the organ donor for an intestinal transplant. The chain couples TRBV7-8 to TRBJ2-1, with 8 junctional bases fitting TRBD2. The CDR3 corresponds to CASSFGRDLYNEQFF. The sequenced DNA: TGTGCCAGCAGCTTCGGGAGGGACCTTTACAATGAGCAGTTCTTC.